Listed below are T cell receptor beta chains from one sample, sequenced in a study of technical replicates of blood from several donors. This table comes from immunoSEQ multiplex PCR, and its TCRdb copy is limited to in-frame clones, with some not included. The sample includes just under 60,000 clones, approximately 94% of them seen just once. Sequencing was done on a sample of PBMCs. The receptors were gathered from a human donor in good health. Some clones in this sample may be carry-over from other donors' samples. CDR3s include the opening cysteine and the closing phenylalanine or tryptophan. The order of the fields is J gene, D gene, V gene, CDR3 length, clone size, CDR3 protein, CDR3 DNA. A D gene is named only where the DNA matches it firmly. Size values are once, few and many counts, or a class for expanded clones, and some rows have none.

J gene: TRBJ1-5
D gene: TRBD1
V gene: TRBV29-1
CDR3 length: 13
clone size: NA
CDR3 protein: CSVEGTGGQPQHF
CDR3 DNA: TGCAGCGTTGAAGGGACAGGAGGTCAGCCCCAGCATTTT

J gene: TRBJ1-1
D gene: TRBD1
V gene: TRBV7-9
CDR3 length: 13
clone size: NA
CDR3 protein: CAGRQGAYTEAFF
CDR3 DNA: TGTGCCGGTAGACAGGGGGCTTATACTGAAGCTTTCTTT

J gene: TRBJ1-3
D gene: NA
V gene: TRBV9
CDR3 length: 14
clone size: NA
CDR3 protein: CASSVGGAGNTIYF
CDR3 DNA: TGTGCCAGCAGCGTAGGAGGAGCTGGAAACACCATATATTTT

J gene: TRBJ2-2
D gene: NA
V gene: TRBV7-9
CDR3 length: 17
clone size: NA
CDR3 protein: CASSLMRPSINTGELFF
CDR3 DNA: TGTGCCAGCAGCTTAATGAGGCCTTCTATAAACACCGGGGAGCTGTTTTTT

J gene: TRBJ2-7
D gene: TRBD1
V gene: TRBV29-1
CDR3 length: 15
clone size: NA
CDR3 protein: CSVTRTGGNSYEQYF
CDR3 DNA: TGCAGCGTGACTAGGACAGGGGGCAACTCCTACGAGCAGTACTTC

J gene: TRBJ2-7
D gene: NA
V gene: TRBV7-6
CDR3 length: 15
clone size: NA
CDR3 protein: CASSLESGYSYEQYF
CDR3 DNA: TGTGCCAGCAGCTTAGAAAGCGGGTACTCCTACGAGCAGTACTTC

J gene: TRBJ2-7
D gene: NA
V gene: TRBV7-8
CDR3 length: 15
clone size: NA
CDR3 protein: CASSSPWGSHYEQYF
CDR3 DNA: TGTGCCAGCAGCTCCCCCTGGGGCAGCCACTACGAGCAGTACTTC

J gene: TRBJ2-5
D gene: NA
V gene: TRBV5-1
CDR3 length: 12
clone size: once
CDR3 protein: CASLGGGETQYF
CDR3 DNA: TGCGCCAGCCTGGGTGGAGGGGAGACCCAGTACTTC

J gene: TRBJ2-1
D gene: NA
V gene: TRBV7-9
CDR3 length: 13
clone size: NA
CDR3 protein: CASSLDSGVEQFF
CDR3 DNA: TGTGCCAGCAGCTTAGATTCCGGGGTCGAGCAGTTCTTC

J gene: TRBJ2-5
D gene: NA
V gene: TRBV7-2
CDR3 length: 13
clone size: NA
CDR3 protein: CASSLQRMETQYF
CDR3 DNA: TGTGCCAGCAGCTTACAGCGGATGGAGACCCAGTACTTC

J gene: TRBJ2-3
D gene: NA
V gene: TRBV9
CDR3 length: 15
clone size: NA
CDR3 protein: CASSVGGGDTDTQYF
CDR3 DNA: TGTGCCAGCAGCGTAGGAGGGGGAGACACAGATACGCAGTATTTT

J gene: TRBJ2-1
D gene: NA
V gene: TRBV6-6
CDR3 length: 14
clone size: NA
CDR3 protein: CASSYSVSYNEQFF
CDR3 DNA: TGTGCCAGCAGTTACTCGGTTAGCTACAATGAGCAGTTCTTC

J gene: TRBJ2-5
D gene: TRBD2
V gene: TRBV5-1
CDR3 length: 16
clone size: NA
CDR3 protein: CASSPGGTPAVETQYF
CDR3 DNA: TGCGCCAGCAGCCCGGGGGGGACACCCGCGGTGGAGACCCAGTACTTC

J gene: TRBJ1-4
D gene: NA
V gene: TRBV6-6
CDR3 length: 14
clone size: NA
CDR3 protein: CASSLTRAGEKLFF
CDR3 DNA: TGTGCCAGCAGTCTCACCCGGGCGGGTGAAAAACTGTTTTTT

J gene: TRBJ2-1
D gene: NA
V gene: TRBV2
CDR3 length: 15
clone size: NA
CDR3 protein: CASSGQAISYNEQFF
CDR3 DNA: TGTGCCAGCAGTGGCCAGGCAATATCCTACAATGAGCAGTTCTTC

J gene: TRBJ2-2
D gene: TRBD2
V gene: TRBV7-2
CDR3 length: 15
clone size: once
CDR3 protein: CASSFVGGKGGELFF
CDR3 DNA: TGTGCCAGCAGCTTTGTGGGGGGGAAGGGCGGGGAGCTGTTTTTT

J gene: TRBJ1-2
D gene: NA
V gene: TRBV6-1
CDR3 length: 15
clone size: NA
CDR3 protein: CASSERVSGGRGYTF
CDR3 DNA: TGTGCCAGCAGTGAAAGAGTTAGCGGAGGGCGAGGCTACACCTTC